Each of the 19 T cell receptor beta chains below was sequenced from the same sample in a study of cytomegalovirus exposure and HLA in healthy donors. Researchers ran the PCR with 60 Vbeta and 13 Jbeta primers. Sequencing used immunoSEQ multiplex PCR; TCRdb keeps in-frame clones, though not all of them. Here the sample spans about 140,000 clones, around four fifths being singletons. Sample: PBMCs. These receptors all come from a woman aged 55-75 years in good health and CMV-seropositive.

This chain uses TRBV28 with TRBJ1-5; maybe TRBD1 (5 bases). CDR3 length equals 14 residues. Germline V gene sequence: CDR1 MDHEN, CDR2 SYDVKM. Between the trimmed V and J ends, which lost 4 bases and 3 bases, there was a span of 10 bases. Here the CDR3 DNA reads TGTGCCAGCAGTTCCCCCGGACACAATCAGCCCCAGCATTTT. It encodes CASSSPGHNQPQHF.

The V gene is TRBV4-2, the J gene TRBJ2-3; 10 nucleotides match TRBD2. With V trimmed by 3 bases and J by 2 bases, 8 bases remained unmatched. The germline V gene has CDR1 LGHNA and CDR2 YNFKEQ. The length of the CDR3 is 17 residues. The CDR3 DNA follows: TGTGCCAGCAGCCAGGGAGGGACTAGCGAATTCACAGATACGCAGTATTTT. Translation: CASSQGGTSEFTDTQYF.

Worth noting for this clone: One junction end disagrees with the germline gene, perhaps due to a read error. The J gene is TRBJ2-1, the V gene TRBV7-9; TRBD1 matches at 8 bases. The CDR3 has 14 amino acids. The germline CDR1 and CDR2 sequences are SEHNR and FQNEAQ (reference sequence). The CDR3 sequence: CASSLLMWTGFLIF. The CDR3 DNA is TGTGCCAGCAGCCTCCTAATGTGGACAGGGTTTCTAATCTTC. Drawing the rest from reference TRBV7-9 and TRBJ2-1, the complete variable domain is DTGVSQNPRHKITKRGQNVTFRCDPISEHNRLYWYRQTLGQGPEFLTYFQNEAQLEKSRLLSDRFSAERPKGSFSTLEIQRTEQGDSAMYLCASSLLMWTGFLIFGPGTRLTVL.

This chain's CDR3 is CASSSLGRSHGYTF. The CDR3 coding sequence is TGTGCCAGCAGCTCTCTGGGGAGAAGCCATGGCTACACCTTC. V gene TRBV7-9 combines with J gene TRBJ1-2; no firm D call. The germline V gene has CDR1 SEHNR and CDR2 FQNEAQ (reference sequence). The ends were cut back, 4 bases at V and 6 bases at J, with 15 bases in the middle. The length of the CDR3 is 14 residues. Variable domain in full (rest from reference TRBV7-9 and TRBJ1-2): DTGVSQNPRHKITKRGQNVTFRCDPISEHNRLYWYRQTLGQGPEFLTYFQNEAQLEKSRLLSDRFSAERPKGSFSTLEIQRTEQGDSAMYLCASSSLGRSHGYTFGSGTRLTVV.

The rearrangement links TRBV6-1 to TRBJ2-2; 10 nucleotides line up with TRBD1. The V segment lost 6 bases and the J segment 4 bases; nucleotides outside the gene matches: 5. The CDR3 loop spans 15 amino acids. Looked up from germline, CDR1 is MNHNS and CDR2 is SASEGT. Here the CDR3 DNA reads TGTGCCAGCAGGATGACAGGGGGCAGCACCGGGGAGCTGTTTTTT. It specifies CASRMTGGSTGELFF.

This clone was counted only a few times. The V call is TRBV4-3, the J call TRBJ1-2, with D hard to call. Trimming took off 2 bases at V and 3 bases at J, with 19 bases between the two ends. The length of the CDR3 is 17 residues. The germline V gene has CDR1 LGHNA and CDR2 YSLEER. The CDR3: CASSQTAVRSIDYGYTF. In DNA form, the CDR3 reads TGCGCCAGCAGCCAAACAGCGGTGAGATCTATTGACTATGGCTACACCTTC.

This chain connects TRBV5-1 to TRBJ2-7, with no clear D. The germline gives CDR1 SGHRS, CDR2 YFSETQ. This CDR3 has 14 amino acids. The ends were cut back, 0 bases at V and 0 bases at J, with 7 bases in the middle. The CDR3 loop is CASSLATSSYEQYF. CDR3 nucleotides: TGCGCCAGCAGCTTGGCCACGAGCTCCTACGAGCAGTACTTC. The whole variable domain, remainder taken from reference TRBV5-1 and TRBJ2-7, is KAGVTQTPRYLIKTRGQQVTLSCSPISGHRSVSWYQQTPGQGLQFLFEYFSETQRNKGNFPGRFSGRQFSNSRSEMNVSTLELGDSALYLCASSLATSSYEQYFGPGTRLTVT.

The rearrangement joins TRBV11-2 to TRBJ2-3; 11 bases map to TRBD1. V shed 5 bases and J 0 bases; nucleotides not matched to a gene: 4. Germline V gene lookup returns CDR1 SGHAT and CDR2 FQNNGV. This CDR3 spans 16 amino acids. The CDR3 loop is CASSRTGGGSTDTQYF. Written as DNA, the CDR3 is TGTGCCAGCAGCCGGACAGGGGGCGGGAGCACAGATACGCAGTATTTT.

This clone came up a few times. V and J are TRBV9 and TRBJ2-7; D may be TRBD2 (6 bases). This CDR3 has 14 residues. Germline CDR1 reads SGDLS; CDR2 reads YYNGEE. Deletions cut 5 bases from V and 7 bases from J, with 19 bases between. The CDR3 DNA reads TGTGCCAGCAGGCGGCCGGGACTGCCCCAGGAGCAGTACTTC. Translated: CASRRPGLPQEQYF. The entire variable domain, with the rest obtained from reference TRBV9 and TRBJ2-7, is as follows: DSGVTQTPKHLITATGQRVTLRCSPRSGDLSVYWYQQSLDQGLQFLIQYYNGEERAKGNILERFSAQQFPDLHSELNLSSLELGDSALYFCASRRPGLPQEQYFGPGTRLTVT.

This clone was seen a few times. The CDR3 DNA sequence: TGTGCCTGGAGTGGGGTTCTGGGTGAGGATCAGCCCCAGCATTTT. It codes for CAWSGVLGEDQPQHF. The rearrangement joins TRBV30 to TRBJ1-5; no definite D call. Germline-derived CDR1 and CDR2 are GTSNPN and SVGIG (reference sequence). This CDR3 comprises 15 residues. Trimming stripped 1 base from V and 5 bases from J, with 15 bases between.

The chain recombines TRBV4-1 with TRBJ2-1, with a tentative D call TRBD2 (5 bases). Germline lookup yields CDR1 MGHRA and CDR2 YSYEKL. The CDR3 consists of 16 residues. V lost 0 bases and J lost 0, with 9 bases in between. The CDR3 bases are TGCGCCAGCAGCCAAGATTCAAGCGGCTCCTACAATGAGCAGTTCTTC. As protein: CASSQDSSGSYNEQFF.

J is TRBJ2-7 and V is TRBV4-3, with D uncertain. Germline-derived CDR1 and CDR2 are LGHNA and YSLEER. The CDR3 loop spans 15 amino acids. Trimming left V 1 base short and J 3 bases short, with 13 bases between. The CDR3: CASSQVLSLFYEQYF. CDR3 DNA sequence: TGCGCCAGCAGCCAAGTCCTGTCGTTGTTCTACGAGCAGTACTTC.

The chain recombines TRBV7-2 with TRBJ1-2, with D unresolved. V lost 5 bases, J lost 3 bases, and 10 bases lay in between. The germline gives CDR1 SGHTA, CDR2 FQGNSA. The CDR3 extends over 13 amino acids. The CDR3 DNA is TGTGCCAGCAGCCATCCTGGAGACTATGGCTACACCTTC. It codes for CASSHPGDYGYTF.

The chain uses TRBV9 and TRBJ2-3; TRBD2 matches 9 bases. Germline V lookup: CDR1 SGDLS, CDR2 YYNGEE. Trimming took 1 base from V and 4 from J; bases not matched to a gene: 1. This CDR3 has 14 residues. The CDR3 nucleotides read TGTGCCAGCAGCGTACAGCGGGAGGCAGATACGCAGTATTTT. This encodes CASSVQREADTQYF.

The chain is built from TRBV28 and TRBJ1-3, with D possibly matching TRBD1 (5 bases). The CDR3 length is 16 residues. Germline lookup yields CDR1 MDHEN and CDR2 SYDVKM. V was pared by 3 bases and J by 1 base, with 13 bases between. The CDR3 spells CASSFSGMLSGNTIYF. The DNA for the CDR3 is TGTGCCAGCAGTTTCTCAGGGATGCTTTCTGGAAACACCATATATTTT. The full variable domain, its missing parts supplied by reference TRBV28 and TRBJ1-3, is DVKVTQSSRYLVKRTGEKVFLECVQDMDHENMFWYRQDPGLGLRLIYFSYDVKMKEKGDIPEGYSVSREKKERFSLILESASTNQTSMYLCASSFSGMLSGNTIYFGEGSWLTVV.

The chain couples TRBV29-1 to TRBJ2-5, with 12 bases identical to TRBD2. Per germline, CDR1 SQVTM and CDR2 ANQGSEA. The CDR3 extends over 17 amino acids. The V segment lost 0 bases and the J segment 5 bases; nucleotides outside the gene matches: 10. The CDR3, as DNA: TGCAGCGTTGAAGAGGGGACTAGCGGGTGGGGAGGGGAGACCCAGTACTTC. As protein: CSVEEGTSGWGGETQYF.

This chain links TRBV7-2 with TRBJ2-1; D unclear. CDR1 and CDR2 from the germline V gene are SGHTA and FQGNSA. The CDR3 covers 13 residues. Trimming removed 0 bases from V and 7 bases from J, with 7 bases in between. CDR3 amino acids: CASSLASWNEQFF. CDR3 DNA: TGTGCCAGCAGCTTAGCTAGCTGGAATGAGCAGTTCTTC.

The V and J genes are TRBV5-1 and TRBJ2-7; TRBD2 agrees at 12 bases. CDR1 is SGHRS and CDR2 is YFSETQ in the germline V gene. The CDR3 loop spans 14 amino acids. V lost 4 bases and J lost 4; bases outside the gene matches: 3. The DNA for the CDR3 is TGCGCCAGCAGCCAGACTAGCGGGAGTTACGAGCAGTACTTC. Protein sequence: CASSQTSGSYEQYF. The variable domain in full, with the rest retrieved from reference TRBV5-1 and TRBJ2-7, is KAGVTQTPRYLIKTRGQQVTLSCSPISGHRSVSWYQQTPGQGLQFLFEYFSETQRNKGNFPGRFSGRQFSNSRSEMNVSTLELGDSALYLCASSQTSGSYEQYFGPGTRLTVT.

CDR3 region: CASSYRGLAAYYEQYF. In DNA form, the CDR3 reads TGTGCCAGCAGTTACAGGGGACTAGCGGCTTATTACGAGCAGTACTTC. The chain is built from TRBV6-5 and TRBJ2-7; 11 bases agree with TRBD2. V lost 2 bases, J lost 4 bases, and 7 bases stayed unmatched. CDR1 is MNHEY and CDR2 is SVGAGI in the germline V gene. The CDR3 is 16 residues long.